Below, 8 T cell receptor beta chains from the same sample are listed, as sequenced in a study of T cell repertoires in cytomegalovirus infection (dated by TCRdb to between 2019 and 2020). Sequencing was carried out with an Illumina HiSeq 1500. TCRdb redid the processing of the public reads, applying fastp at Q25 and MiXCR, and retained in-frame beta chains. For every CDR3 protein sequence, its rows merge into one entry that carries the most common genes and DNA. This sample comprises around 320,000 distinct CDR3 sequences, more than 8% of them detected only once. The top ten clones comprise roughly 4.5% of the sample. The sequenced sample consisted of PBMCs. The receptor source for this set is a human donor in good health (CMV status not recorded). Some clones in this sample may be carry-over from other donors' samples.

There are many counts of this clonotype. This chain joins TRBV7-2 and TRBJ2-5; maybe TRBD2 (7 bases). Trimming took 3 bases from V and 5 from J, leaving 13 bases between them. The CDR3 has 14 residues. CDR1 and CDR2 from the germline V gene are SGHTA and FQGNSA. CDR3 bases: TGTGCCAGCAGCTTGGGGGGGGCTAGGGAGACCCAGTACTTC. Amino acid sequence: CASSLGGARETQYF.

The table lists this clonotype with many counts. The genes are TRBV10-3 and TRBJ2-7; 9 bases map to TRBD1. V shed 2 bases and J 7 bases; nucleotides not matched to a gene: 9. CDR3 length: 15 residues. Germline CDR1 is ENHRY and CDR2 is SYGVKD. DNA of the CDR3: TGTGCCATCAGTGAGCCCGGACAGGGGTCGGAAGAGCAGTACTTC. Encoded protein: CAISEPGQGSEEQYF.

The rearrangement joins TRBV6-6 to TRBJ1-4; the match to TRBD1 covers 7 bases. V shed 0 bases, J shed 8 bases, and the junction held 6 bases outside the gene matches. This CDR3 has 15 residues. The germline V gene encodes CDR1 MNHNY and CDR2 SVGAGI (reference sequence). This CDR3 is CASSYSGGREEKLFF. CDR3 DNA: TGTGCCAGCAGTTACTCAGGGGGCAGGGAAGAAAAACTGTTTTTT.

This clonotype has more than one count but fewer than ten. The rearrangement joins TRBV20-1 to TRBJ1-2; no clear D gene. Looked up from germline, CDR1 is DFQATT and CDR2 is SNEGSKA (reference sequence). Trimming stripped 6 bases from V and 4 bases from J, with 12 bases between. There are 12 residues in the CDR3. The CDR3 nucleotides are TGCAGTGCCCCCGACCCACCCTATGGCTACACCTTC. Its translation is CSAPDPPYGYTF.

This clonotype was counted between two and nine times. The rearrangement uses TRBV5-1 and TRBJ1-1; 12 bases line up with TRBD1. This CDR3 comprises 14 residues. Germline lookup yields CDR1 SGHRS and CDR2 YFSETQ. The V segment lost 4 bases and the J segment 7 bases; nucleotides outside the gene matches: 5. CDR3 bases: TGCGCCAGCAGCCCGGGACAGGGGGCACATGAAGCTTTCTTT. Protein: CASSPGQGAHEAFF.

This chain joins TRBV19 and TRBJ2-7; no firm D call. Germline loops: CDR1 LNHDA, CDR2 SQIVND (reference sequence). V was pared by 8 bases and J by 5 bases, with 13 bases between. This CDR3 contains 12 residues. CDR3 residues: CASEDYSHEQYF. DNA for the CDR3: TGTGCCAGTGAGGATTATTCCCACGAGCAGTACTTC.

This chain joins TRBV7-3 and TRBJ2-1; the D gene could be TRBD1 or TRBD2 (5 bases each). CDR1 is SGHTA, CDR2 FQGTGA, per germline. V gave up 0 bases and J gave up 5 bases, with 11 bases separating them. CDR3 size: 15 residues. The CDR3 DNA reads as TGTGCCAGCAGCTTAACTCGGGGACCCAACAATGAGCAGTTCTTC. Translation gives CASSLTRGPNNEQFF.

This clonotype was counted many times. The J gene is TRBJ2-7, the V gene TRBV7-2, with D maybe TRBD2 (6 bases). CDR3 size: 16 residues. Looked up from germline, CDR1 is SGHTA and CDR2 is FQGNSA. The V and J ends lost 0 bases and 2 bases respectively, with 14 bases between them. The CDR3 protein is CASSLAAGSGTYEQYF. For the CDR3, the DNA is TGTGCCAGCAGCTTAGCGGCCGGGAGTGGAACCTACGAGCAGTACTTC.